This TCR beta chain was sequenced for a study of cytomegalovirus exposure and HLA in healthy donors. Vbeta (60) and Jbeta (13) primers were used in the PCR. Repertoires were generated with immunoSEQ multiplex PCR, while TCRdb's copy carries only in-frame clones and drops some. The data show roughly 150,000 clones, approximately 84% seen once. Study-wide results and limits: CMV serostatus was the sole immune exposure information available. The study reported that TCR beta sequences accurately predicted HLA-A and HLA-B alleles in most subjects. A previous analysis found most TCR beta V segments productive roughly 90% or roughly 30% of the time. Accounts indicate the classifier identified cytomegalovirus status with strong specificity and sensitivity.

Worth noting for this clone: The antigen remains unidentified.

Sample: PBMCs. The origin of this receptor is a man aged 30 to 45 in good health and CMV-seronegative.

DNA of the CDR3: TGCAGCGTTGGAAGGGACATGAACACTGAAGCTTTCTTT. Encoded protein: CSVGRDMNTEAFF. The J gene is TRBJ1-1, the V gene TRBV29-1; possible D gene TRBD1, 6 bases. Germline assignment: CDR1 SQVTM and CDR2 ANQGSEA. The CDR3 extends over 13 amino acids. V shed 4 bases and J shed 0 bases, with 9 bases lying between them.